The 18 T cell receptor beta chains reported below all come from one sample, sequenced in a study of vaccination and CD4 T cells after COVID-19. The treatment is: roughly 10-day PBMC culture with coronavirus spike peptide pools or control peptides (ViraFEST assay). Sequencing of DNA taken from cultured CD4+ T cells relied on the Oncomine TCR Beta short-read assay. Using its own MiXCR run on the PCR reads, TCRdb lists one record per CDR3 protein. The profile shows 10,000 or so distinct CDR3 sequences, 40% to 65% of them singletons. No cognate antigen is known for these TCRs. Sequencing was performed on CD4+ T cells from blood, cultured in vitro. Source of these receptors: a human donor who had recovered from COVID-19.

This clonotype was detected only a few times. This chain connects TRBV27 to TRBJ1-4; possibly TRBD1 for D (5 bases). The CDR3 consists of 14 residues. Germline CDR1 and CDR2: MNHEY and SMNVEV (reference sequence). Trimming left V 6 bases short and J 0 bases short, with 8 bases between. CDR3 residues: CASSRQPTNEKLFF. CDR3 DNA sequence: TGTGCCAGCAGCCGACAGCCAACTAATGAAAAACTGTTTTTT.

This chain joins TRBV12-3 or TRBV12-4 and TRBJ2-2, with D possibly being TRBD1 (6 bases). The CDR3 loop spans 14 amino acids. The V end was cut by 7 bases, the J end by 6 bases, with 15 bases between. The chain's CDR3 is CASNKQGSAGELFF. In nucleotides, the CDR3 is TGTGCCAGCAACAAACAGGGTTCGGCCGGGGAGCTGTTTTTT.

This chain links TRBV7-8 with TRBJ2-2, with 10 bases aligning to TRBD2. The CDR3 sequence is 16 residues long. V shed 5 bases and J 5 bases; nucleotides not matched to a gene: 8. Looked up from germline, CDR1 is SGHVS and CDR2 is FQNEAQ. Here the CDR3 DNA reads TGTGCCAGCAGCCCCCGACTAGCGGGCGGAACCGGGGAGCTGTTTTTT. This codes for CASSPRLAGGTGELFF. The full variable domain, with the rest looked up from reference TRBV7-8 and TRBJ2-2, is GAGVSQSPRYKVAKRGQDVALRCDPISGHVSLFWYQQALGQGPEFLTYFQNEAQLDKSGLPSDRFFAERPEGSVSTLKIQRTQQEDSAVYLCASSPRLAGGTGELFFGEGSRLTVL.

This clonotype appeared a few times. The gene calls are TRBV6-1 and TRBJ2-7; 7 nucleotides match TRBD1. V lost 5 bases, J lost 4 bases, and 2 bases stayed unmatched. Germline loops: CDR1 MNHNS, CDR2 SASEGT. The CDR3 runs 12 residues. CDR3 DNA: TGTGCCAGCAGTCGGGACAGATACGAGCAGTACTTC. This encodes CASSRDRYEQYF.

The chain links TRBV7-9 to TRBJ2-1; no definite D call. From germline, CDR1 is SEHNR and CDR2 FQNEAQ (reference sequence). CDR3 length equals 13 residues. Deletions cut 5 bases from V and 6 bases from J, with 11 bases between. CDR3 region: CASSPTTVNEQFF. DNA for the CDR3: TGTGCCAGCAGCCCGACCACGGTCAATGAGCAGTTCTTC.

CDR3 residues: CASSPPGLVRETQYF. CDR3 DNA sequence: TGTGCCAGCAGCCCTCCGGGACTCGTTCGCGAGACCCAGTACTTC. This chain uses TRBV7-2 with TRBJ2-5; TRBD2 might be the D (6 bases). The CDR3 is 15 amino acids. The germline gives CDR1 SGHTA, CDR2 FQGNSA. Trimming cost V 5 bases and J 5 bases, with 18 bases left between them.

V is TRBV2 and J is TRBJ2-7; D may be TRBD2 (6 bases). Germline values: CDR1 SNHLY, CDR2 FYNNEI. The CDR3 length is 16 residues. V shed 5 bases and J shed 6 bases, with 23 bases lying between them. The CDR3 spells CASSRSAWGEASEQYF. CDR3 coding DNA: TGTGCCAGCAGTAGAAGCGCCTGGGGGGAAGCTAGCGAGCAGTACTTC.

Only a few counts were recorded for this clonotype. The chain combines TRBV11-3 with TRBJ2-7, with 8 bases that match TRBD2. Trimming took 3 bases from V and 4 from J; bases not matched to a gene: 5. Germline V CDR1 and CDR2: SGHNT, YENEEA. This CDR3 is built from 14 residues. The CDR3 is CASSLSGSHYEQYF. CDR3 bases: TGTGCCAGCAGCTTGAGCGGGAGCCATTACGAGCAGTACTTC. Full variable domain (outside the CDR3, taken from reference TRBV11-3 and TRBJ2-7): EAGVVQSPRYKIIEKKQPVAFWCNPISGHNTLYWYLQNLGQGPELLIRYENEEAVDDSQLPKDRFSAERLKGVDSTLKIQPAELGDSAVYLCASSLSGSHYEQYFGPGTRLTVT.

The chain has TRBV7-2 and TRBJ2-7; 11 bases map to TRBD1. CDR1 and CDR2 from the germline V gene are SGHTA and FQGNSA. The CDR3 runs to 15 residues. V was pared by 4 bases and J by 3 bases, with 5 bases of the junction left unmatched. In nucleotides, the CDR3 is TGTGCCAGCAGCTCTAGGACAGGGGGCATCTACGAGCAGTACTTC. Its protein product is CASSSRTGGIYEQYF. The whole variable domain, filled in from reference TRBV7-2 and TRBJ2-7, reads GAGVSQSPSNKVTEKGKDVELRCDPISGHTALYWYRQSLGQGLEFLIYFQGNSAPDKSGLPSDRFSAERTGGSVSTLTIQRTQQEDSAVYLCASSSRTGGIYEQYFGPGTRLTVT.

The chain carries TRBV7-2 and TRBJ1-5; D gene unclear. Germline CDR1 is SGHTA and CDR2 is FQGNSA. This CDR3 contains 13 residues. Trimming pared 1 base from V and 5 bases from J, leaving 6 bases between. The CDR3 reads CASSLVLDQPQHF. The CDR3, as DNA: TGTGCCAGCAGCTTAGTTCTGGATCAGCCCCAGCATTTT.

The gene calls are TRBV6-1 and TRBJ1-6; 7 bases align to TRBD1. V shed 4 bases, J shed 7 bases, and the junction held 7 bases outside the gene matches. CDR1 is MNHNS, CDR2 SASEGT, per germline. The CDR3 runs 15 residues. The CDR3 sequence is CASSGRQGGNSPLHF. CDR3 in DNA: TGTGCCAGCAGTGGACGCCAGGGGGGCAATTCACCCCTCCACTTT.

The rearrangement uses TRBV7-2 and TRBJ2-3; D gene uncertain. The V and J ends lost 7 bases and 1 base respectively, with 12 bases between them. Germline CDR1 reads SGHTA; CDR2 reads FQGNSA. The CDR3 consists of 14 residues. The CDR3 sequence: CASTPSVGTDTQYF. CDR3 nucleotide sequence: TGTGCCAGCACCCCCTCGGTCGGCACAGATACGCAGTATTTT.

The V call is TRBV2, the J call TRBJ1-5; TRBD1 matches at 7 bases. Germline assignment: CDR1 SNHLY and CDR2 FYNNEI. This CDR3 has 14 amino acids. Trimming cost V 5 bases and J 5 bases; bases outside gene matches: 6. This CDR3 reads CASSKLGQHQPQHF. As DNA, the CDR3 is TGTGCCAGCAGTAAACTGGGACAGCATCAGCCCCAGCATTTT.

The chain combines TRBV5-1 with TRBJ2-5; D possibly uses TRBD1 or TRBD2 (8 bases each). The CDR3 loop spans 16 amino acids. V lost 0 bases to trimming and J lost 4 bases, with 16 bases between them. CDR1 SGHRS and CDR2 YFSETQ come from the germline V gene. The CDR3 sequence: CASSLVAGQVGETQYF. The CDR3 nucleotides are TGCGCCAGCAGCTTGGTAGCGGGACAGGTGGGAGAGACCCAGTACTTC. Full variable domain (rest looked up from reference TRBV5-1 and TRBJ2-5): KAGVTQTPRYLIKTRGQQVTLSCSPISGHRSVSWYQQTPGQGLQFLFEYFSETQRNKGNFPGRFSGRQFSNSRSEMNVSTLELGDSALYLCASSLVAGQVGETQYFGPGTRLLVL.

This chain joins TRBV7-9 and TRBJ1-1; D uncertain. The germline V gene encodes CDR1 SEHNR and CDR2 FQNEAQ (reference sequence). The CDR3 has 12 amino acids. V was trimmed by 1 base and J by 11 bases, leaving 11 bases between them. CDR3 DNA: TGTGCCAGCAGCTTAGTGTTAGGCAGGGCTTTCTTT. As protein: CASSLVLGRAFF.

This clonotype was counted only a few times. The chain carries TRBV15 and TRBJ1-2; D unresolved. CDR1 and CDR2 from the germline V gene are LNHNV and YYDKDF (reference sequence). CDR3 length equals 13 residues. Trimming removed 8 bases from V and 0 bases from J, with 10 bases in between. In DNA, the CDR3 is TGTGCCACCTCTTGGCGCGCTAACTATGGCTACACCTTC. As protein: CATSWRANYGYTF.

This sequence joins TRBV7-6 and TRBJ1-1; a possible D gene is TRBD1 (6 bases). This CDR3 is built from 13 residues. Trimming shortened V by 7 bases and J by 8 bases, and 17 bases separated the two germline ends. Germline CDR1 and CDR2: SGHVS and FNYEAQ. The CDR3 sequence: CASKLRGASEAFF. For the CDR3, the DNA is TGTGCCAGCAAACTGCGGGGGGCGTCGGAAGCTTTCTTT. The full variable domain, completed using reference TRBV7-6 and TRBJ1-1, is GAGVSQSPRYKVTKRGQDVALRCDPISGHVSLYWYRQALGQGPEFLTYFNYEAQQDKSGLPNDRFSAERPEGSISTLTIQRTEQRDSAMYRCASKLRGASEAFFGQGTRLTVV.

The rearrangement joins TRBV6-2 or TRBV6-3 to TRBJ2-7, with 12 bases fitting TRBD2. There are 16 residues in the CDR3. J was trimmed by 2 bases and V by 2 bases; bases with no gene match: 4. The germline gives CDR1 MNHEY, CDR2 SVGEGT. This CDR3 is CASSYQGLAGTYEQYF. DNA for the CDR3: TGTGCCAGCAGTTACCAGGGACTAGCGGGTACCTACGAGCAGTACTTC.